This T cell receptor beta chain was identified during a study of blood T cell repertoires in COVID-19. Methods used by the authors: Estimation of nucleated cell counts relied on the amplification of reference gene primers. The data were produced by immunoSEQ multiplex PCR, yet TCRdb's version contains in-frame clones alone and is incomplete. V and J calls and clone size come straight from that table; D and trimming were deduced from the DNA. The repertoire holds more than 200,000 clones, with just under 90% as singletons. Sequences were obtained from PBMCs or T cells enriched from blood (not recorded which). The TCR sequence derives from a woman in her thirties with acute COVID-19.

This CDR3 reads CASSQGAGLPLHF. Written as DNA, the CDR3 is TGTGCCAGCAGTCAAGGTGCTGGGCTACCCCTCCACTTT. V and J are TRBV28 and TRBJ1-6; D remains unclear. This CDR3 comprises 13 residues. Germline loops: CDR1 MDHEN, CDR2 SYDVKM. V was trimmed by 5 bases and J by 12 bases, leaving 14 bases between them.